Sequencing of this T cell receptor (beta chain) was carried out in a study of shared clonotypes between healthy human individuals. Study-level background: Each donor had three CD4 naive, three CD4 memory, two CD8 naive and one CD8 memory plate.

Details on this clone: As yet, its antigen is unknown.

The assay was run at deep level. Here immunoSEQ multiplex PCR was the method, and the copy in TCRdb shows in-frame clones only, minus some. The sample has approximately 1.5 million clones; around 98% are singletons. Study-level results: Clonotypes not shared had lower generation probabilities than those common to all four donors. Large sequencing depth failed to make sorted-subset sequencing complete, rarefaction showed.

Germline CDR1 reads LNHNV; CDR2 reads YYDKDF (reference sequence). This CDR3 is built from 15 residues. V lost 1 base to trimming and J lost 1 base, with 11 bases between them. This clonotype was sampled from a young man in good health. The specimen was naive CD4+ T cells sorted from blood. Sample subset: CD45RA+ positively selected. The chain combines TRBV15 with TRBJ2-7; the D is unclear. This chain's CDR3 is CATSRVAVGSYEQYF. The CDR3 coding sequence is TGTGCCACCAGCAGAGTGGCAGTAGGATCCTACGAGCAGTACTTC.